A single T cell receptor beta chain is shown here with its context. This clonotype was found a few times. Its cognate antigen has yet to be identified. No quality values exist for individual bases; no much larger clone is one base distant. V is pared back by 0 bases and J by 7 bases, with 13 bases lying between the germline termini. Measured from the cysteine to the phenylalanine, the CDR3 is 14 residues long. The entry retains the CDR3 DNA only, 42 bases that are in frame from base 1. CDR1 and CDR2 were assigned from the germline V gene as SGDLS and YYNGEE. The data were taken from a study of response to subunit inactivated influenza vaccine (dated by TCRdb to the late 2010s). Some background on the complete study: The study used deep quantitative T cell receptor repertoire profiling to track responses to a trivalent subunit inactivated influenza vaccine. The study at large found these results: The authors suggested that each seasonal influenza vaccination may recruit only a limited number of new T cells.

The method was RT-PCR. Sequencing took place on an Illumina HiSeq 2500. TCRdb reprocessing: public reads trimmed at Q25 with fastp, clones called with MiXCR, in-frame beta chains kept. For every CDR3 protein sequence, its rows merge into one entry that carries the most common genes and DNA. Across this sample there are hundreds of thousands of distinct CDR3 sequences, with around 11% seen only once. The ten largest account for more than 9.5% of the sample. This same sample was also taken into another study, of T cells expressing NK-cell markers. As the second study states: The TCR beta cDNA libraries were made using 5'RACE template switching, a step that added both a universal primer site and unique molecular identifiers. In sorted CD3+CD56+NKG2C+, CD3+CD56+NKG2C- and CD3+CD56-NKG2C+ T-cell subsets from several donors, TCR beta-chain repertoires were profiled. Of the eight sequenced donors, seven were found to be HCMV-seropositive and one was found to be HCMV-seronegative. In several experiments an anti-gammadeltaTCR antibody was added to restrict sorting to alphabetaTCR-expressing T cells. In six donors, the dominant CD3+CD56+NKG2C+ clonotypes were found to rank among the top 10 CD8+ clonotypes and to make up about 1.0-8% of CD8+ T cells. Those dominant clonotypes were again the most abundant among CD3+CD56-NKG2C+ cells in several donors, at roughly 25-65%. Whether the expanded NKG2C-expressing T cell clones were specific for HCMV antigens was left unclear. The eight sequenced donors were randomly selected healthy volunteers, three men and five women. HCMV serostatus was determined by detecting HCMV-specific IgG in serum with a commercial ELISA kit. Peripheral blood mononuclear cells were isolated from blood by Ficoll density gradient centrifugation. For more than 5 donors, unsorted PBMC were also used to sequence bulk peripheral blood T-cell repertoires. Priming for cDNA synthesis came from the TCR beta constant segment, and two successive PCR amplification steps followed. Sequencing of the libraries produced 2 x 150 bp reads on Illumina HiSeq 2000/2500, MiSeq or NextSeq. MIGEC handled demultiplexing of the reads and grouping by UMI, while MiTCR was used to assemble and quantify clonotypes. Only TCR cDNA sequences supported by at least two reads were kept to exclude erroneous sequences. The tcR package was used for downstream repertoire analysis, with clonotypes matched between fractions based on CDR3 nucleotide sequence plus V segment. VDJmatch was used to annotate antigen specificity against VDJdb, with one amino acid substitution in CDR3 allowed.

This sample comprised PBMCs from blood, obtained on the day of vaccination. The TCR was taken from a man aged 50 or older who received an inactivated influenza vaccine. Donor details come from another sample of the same person, matched by shared clones. In this chain, TRBV9 is recombined with TRBJ1-2, with a tentative D gene TRBD1 over 6 matching bases. The nucleotides read TGTGCCAGCAGCGTAGATTCCGGCAGGGGTGGCTACACCTTC. Its amino acids are CASSVDSGRGGYTF.